A selection of T cell receptor beta chains follows, all from one sample in a study of early T cells in non-severe SARS-CoV-2 infection. TCRdb fed the 5' RACE reads into MiXCR, producing one record per CDR3 protein. Of around 81,000 distinct CDR3 sequences listed, 14% are singletons. Sequencing was performed on whole blood. Receptors originate from an adult who was a healthcare worker with PCR-confirmed SARS-CoV-2 infection or an uninfected control (not recorded which). CDR3s leave out the opening cysteine and the closing phenylalanine or tryptophan. Fields, in order: CDR3 protein, J gene, V gene.

CDR3: ASRSDSNTGELF
J: TRBJ2-2
V: TRBV11-1

CDR3: ASRAGEGQF
J: TRBJ2-1
V: TRBV11-2

CDR3: ASSLDGDLYGYT
J: TRBJ1-2
V: TRBV5-4

CDR3: ASSYSEGNEAF
J: TRBJ1-1
V: TRBV6-2/TRBV6-3

CDR3: ASNDGYSYEQY
J: TRBJ2-7
V: TRBV2

CDR3: ASSLRGLVSGELF
J: TRBJ2-2
V: TRBV3-1

CDR3: ASRKGQGVTEAF
J: TRBJ1-1
V: TRBV5-1

CDR3: AGSRHNGYEQY
J: TRBJ2-7
V: TRBV2

CDR3: ASSRDRNSPLH
J: TRBJ1-6
V: TRBV12-3/TRBV12-4

CDR3: ASSVSGNNWGYT
J: TRBJ1-2
V: TRBV19

CDR3: ASSLAAPGIDTQY
J: TRBJ2-3
V: TRBV5-1

CDR3: ASSLDTPGESYNSPLH
J: TRBJ1-6
V: TRBV5-1

CDR3: AILDGRDGYT
J: TRBJ1-2
V: TRBV6-5

CDR3: ASSVDRISSYEQY
J: TRBJ2-7
V: TRBV27

CDR3: ASRGGQSSYEQY
J: TRBJ2-7
V: TRBV2

CDR3: SARQGQGPDTQY
J: TRBJ2-3
V: TRBV20-1

CDR3: ASSLASYGYT
J: TRBJ1-2
V: TRBV7-2

CDR3: ASSFLGASTDTQY
J: TRBJ2-3
V: TRBV28

CDR3: ATSRDRASGNTIY
J: TRBJ1-3
V: TRBV15

CDR3: SARVTVNSPLH
J: TRBJ1-6
V: TRBV20-1

CDR3: ASSSRTQNTGELF
J: TRBJ2-2
V: TRBV5-4

CDR3: SARDAPSGGARVHEQY
J: TRBJ2-7
V: TRBV20-1

CDR3: ASSSGTGDPQY
J: TRBJ2-3
V: TRBV6-6

CDR3: AISESGPPTGELF
J: TRBJ2-2
V: TRBV10-3

CDR3: ASSYLNERAPLH
J: TRBJ1-6
V: TRBV6-5

CDR3: ASSLTGFGYGYT
J: TRBJ1-2
V: TRBV28

CDR3: ASSLAAGGPYQQF
J: TRBJ2-1
V: TRBV5-1

CDR3: ASSFTVGTEAF
J: TRBJ1-1
V: TRBV7-8

CDR3: ASTSQGIHTEAF
J: TRBJ1-1
V: TRBV27

CDR3: ASKSSGSYEQY
J: TRBJ2-7
V: TRBV6-5

CDR3: ASSVDGTEAF
J: TRBJ1-1
V: TRBV9

CDR3: ASSETSPGLGNTEAF
J: TRBJ1-1
V: TRBV2

CDR3: ASQGGGQNQPQH
J: TRBJ1-5
V: TRBV6-2/TRBV6-3

CDR3: ASSLLAGAYHEQY
J: TRBJ2-7
V: TRBV12-3/TRBV12-4

CDR3: ASSPLGYNEQF
J: TRBJ2-1
V: TRBV7-9

CDR3: ASSQFRSSDQETQY
J: TRBJ2-5
V: TRBV14

CDR3: ASSQDLTNYEQY
J: TRBJ2-7
V: TRBV3-1

CDR3: ASRNEQGVGELF
J: TRBJ2-2
V: TRBV12-3/TRBV12-4